This passage covers 26 T cell receptor beta chains from one sample sequenced in a study of CD8 T cells in ankylosing spondylitis. Using its own MiXCR run on the 5' RACE reads, TCRdb lists one record per CDR3 protein. Of 250,000 to 400,000 distinct CDR3 sequences in the sample, roughly 11% are singletons; the top ten hold 8% to 9.5%. The sample taken for sequencing was blood, either unsorted or a sorted T cell fraction (not recorded which). These receptors were taken from a female donor with ankylosing spondylitis or in good health (not recorded which).

This clonotype has at least ten counts. This chain joins TRBV27 and TRBJ1-2, with a weak D call TRBD1 (6 bases). CDR3 length: 13 amino acids. Trimming shortened V by 8 bases and J by 7 bases, and 17 bases separated the two germline ends. Germline CDR1 MNHEY, CDR2 SMNVEV (reference sequence). This CDR3 is CASSRGGRGGYTF. DNA of the CDR3: TGTGCCAGCTCGCGAGGGGGTCGTGGTGGCTACACCTTC.

There are a few counts of this clonotype. The chain is built from TRBV3-1 and TRBJ2-1; D may match TRBD1 or TRBD2 (6 bases each). The CDR3 consists of 17 residues. Trimming cost V 4 bases and J 0 bases, with 16 bases left between them. Looked up from germline, CDR1 is LGHDT and CDR2 is YNNKEL (reference sequence). The CDR3 sequence is CASSPPRRGPSYNEQFF. In nucleotides, the CDR3 is TGTGCCAGCAGCCCCCCGCGCCGGGGGCCCTCCTACAATGAGCAGTTCTTC.

Ten or more counts support this clonotype. The chain employs TRBV28 and TRBJ2-2; possibly TRBD1 for D (5 bases). The germline V and J ends were trimmed by 8 bases and 2 bases, with 9 bases remaining between them. The CDR3 consists of 13 residues. Germline V gene lookup returns CDR1 MDHEN and CDR2 SYDVKM. The CDR3 sequence: CASLTANTGELFF. CDR3 coding DNA: TGTGCCAGCTTGACAGCCAACACCGGGGAGCTGTTTTTT.

CDR3 nucleotides: TGTGCCATCAGTGAGAGGTTGAGCACGGTGTCCGGGGAGCTGTTTTTT. It yields the protein CAISERLSTVSGELFF. V and J are TRBV10-3 and TRBJ2-2; D is unresolved. V lost 2 bases to trimming and J lost 6 bases, with 16 bases between them. This CDR3 has 16 amino acids. The germline V gene encodes CDR1 ENHRY and CDR2 SYGVKD.

The sample holds many counts of this clonotype. The CDR3, as DNA: TGTGCCAGCAGCTTGGGTTGGGGTGAGCAGTACTTC. This codes for CASSLGWGEQYF. The chain carries TRBV5-8 and TRBJ2-7, with unresolved D. Germline V gives CDR1 SGHTS, CDR2 YDEGEE. CDR3 size: 12 residues. The ends were cut back, 0 bases at V and 7 bases at J, with 8 bases in the middle.

This clonotype was seen repeatedly, ten times or more. This chain uses TRBV15 with TRBJ2-5; D tentatively reads TRBD1 or TRBD2 (6 bases each). CDR3 length equals 13 residues. The germline V gene encodes CDR1 LNHNV and CDR2 YYDKDF (reference sequence). Trimming left V 4 bases short and J 4 bases short, with 10 bases between. The DNA of the CDR3 is TGTGCCACCAGCAACGGGGGCAGAGAGACCCAGTACTTC. Amino acid sequence: CATSNGGRETQYF. Full variable domain (rest looked up from reference TRBV15 and TRBJ2-5): DAMVIQNPRYQVTQFGKPVTLSCSQTLNHNVMYWYQQKSSQAPKLLFHYYDKDFNNEADTPDNFQSRRPNTSFCFLDIRSPGLGDTAMYLCATSNGGRETQYFGPGTRLLVL.

Many counts were recorded for this clonotype. This chain links TRBV20-1 with TRBJ1-1; D is unresolved. The CDR3 extends over 14 amino acids. Looked up from germline, CDR1 is DFQATT and CDR2 is SNEGSKA (reference sequence). V was cut by 5 bases and J by 3 bases, with 16 bases left in between. The DNA for the CDR3 is TGCAGTGCTCCAAGACCTAGGGTGGACACTGAAGCTTTCTTT. Translating it yields CSAPRPRVDTEAFF.

This clonotype was detected many times. The V and J genes are TRBV29-1 and TRBJ2-2, with a possible D match to TRBD1 (6 bases). The CDR3 is 14 amino acids. CDR1 is SQVTM, CDR2 ANQGSEA, per germline. V was pared by 6 bases and J by 1 base, with 12 bases between. In DNA, the CDR3 is TGCAGCGTAAAGACAGGTGGGAACACCGGGGAGCTGTTTTTT. Its protein is CSVKTGGNTGELFF.

This clonotype was seen only a few times. The CDR3 bases are TGCGCCAGCATACCTGGGGGGGGGCCTCAAGAGACCCAGTACTTC. Amino acids: CASIPGGGPQETQYF. The rearrangement joins TRBV5-1 to TRBJ2-5, with D maybe TRBD2 (7 bases). The CDR3 is 15 amino acids. Germline loops: CDR1 SGHRS, CDR2 YFSETQ. Trimming stripped 6 bases from V and 2 bases from J, with 17 bases between.

As concerns this clonotype: The missing conserved phenylalanine or tryptophan at the end of this CDR3 makes a read error likely. This chain links TRBV5-5 with TRBJ2-7; 12 bases are shared with TRBD2. Trimming took 4 bases from V and 3 from J; bases not matched to a gene: 8. The CDR3 consists of 16 residues. Germline CDR1 and CDR2: SGHKS and YYEKEE (reference sequence). The CDR3 DNA sequence: TGTGCCAGCAGCCTTATCGGACTAGCGGGGTACTACGAGCAGTACTTG. Protein sequence: CASSLIGLAGYYEQYL.

The table lists this clonotype with many counts. The rearrangement uses TRBV5-1 and TRBJ2-7; 7 bases fit TRBD2. Germline lookup yields CDR1 SGHRS and CDR2 YFSETQ. This CDR3 spans 16 amino acids. J was trimmed by 2 bases and V by 2 bases; bases with no gene match: 10. In DNA form, the CDR3 reads TGCGCCAGCAGCTTACCCCTAGCGGACCTGACCTACGAGCAGTACTTC. It encodes CASSLPLADLTYEQYF.

This clonotype was found a few times. CDR3 bases: TGCAGTGCTAGAGCCAGCAACACCGGGGAGCTGTTTTTT. Its protein product is CSARASNTGELFF. This chain joins TRBV20-1 and TRBJ2-2; D is undetermined. Germline CDR1 reads DFQATT; CDR2 reads SNEGSKA (reference sequence). V was cut by 1 base and J by 2 bases, with 5 bases left in between. This CDR3 is built from 13 residues.

The sample holds a few counts of this clonotype. The chain combines TRBV7-2 with TRBJ2-3; TRBD2 might be the D (6 bases). The V and J ends lost 5 bases and 0 bases respectively, with 9 bases between them. The CDR3 sequence is 14 residues long. From germline, CDR1 is SGHTA and CDR2 FQGNSA. Here the CDR3 DNA reads TGTGCCAGCAGCATGGGACTTAGCACAGATACGCAGTATTTT. Its translation: CASSMGLSTDTQYF.

The chain is built from TRBV5-5 and TRBJ2-5; maybe TRBD1 (8 bases). Trimming removed 0 bases from V and 4 bases from J, with 16 bases in between. Per germline, CDR1 SGHKS and CDR2 YYEKEE (reference sequence). The CDR3 sequence is 16 residues long. CDR3 residues: CASSLDLQGGRETQYF. For the CDR3, the DNA is TGTGCCAGCAGCTTGGATCTACAGGGGGGGCGAGAGACCCAGTACTTC.

This clonotype was picked up a small number of times. V usage is TRBV7-2 and J usage is TRBJ2-5; D not resolved. V lost 0 bases, J lost 2 bases, and 10 bases lay in between. CDR3 length: 15 amino acids. Germline V CDR1 and CDR2: SGHTA, FQGNSA. For the CDR3, the DNA is TGTGCCAGCAGCTTAGCCCCCTACTCACAAGAGACCCAGTACTTC. Encoded protein: CASSLAPYSQETQYF.

The chain links TRBV5-1 to TRBJ2-5; maybe TRBD2 (6 bases). V lost 6 bases, J lost 4 bases, and 22 bases lay in between. The CDR3 runs 16 residues. CDR1 is SGHRS, CDR2 YFSETQ, per germline. CDR3 in amino acids: CASTPSMTSVGETQYF. The CDR3 DNA is TGCGCCAGCACCCCATCGATGACTAGTGTTGGAGAGACCCAGTACTTC.

This clonotype was counted many times. This rearrangement joins TRBV18 to TRBJ1-2; D remains unclear. This CDR3 contains 16 residues. V lost 6 bases to trimming and J lost 4 bases, with 21 bases between them. Germline CDR1 reads KGHSH; CDR2 reads LQKENI. The CDR3 sequence: CASSPGVSPALYGYTF. Here the CDR3 DNA reads TGTGCCAGCTCGCCAGGTGTCTCGCCCGCGCTCTATGGCTACACCTTC.

The sample holds many counts of this clonotype. V is TRBV20-1 and J is TRBJ1-4, with TRBD1 matching over 9 bases. With V trimmed by 5 bases and J by 8 bases, 9 bases remained unmatched. This CDR3 has 14 amino acids. CDR1 and CDR2 (germline): DFQATT, SNEGSKA (reference sequence). The CDR3 sequence is CSARTGVFLEKLFF. The CDR3 DNA sequence: TGCAGTGCTCGGACAGGGGTTTTTCTCGAAAAACTGTTTTTT.

CDR3 DNA sequence: TGTGCCAGCTCCGGGGGAGTCGTTCAGCCCCAGCATTTT. Its protein product is CASSGGVVQPQHF. The J gene is TRBJ1-5, the V gene TRBV7-3; D is perhaps TRBD1 (5 bases). The ends were cut back, 8 bases at V and 6 bases at J, with 14 bases in the middle. The CDR3 consists of 13 residues. Germline V gene sequence: CDR1 SGHTA, CDR2 FQGTGA.

V is TRBV29-1 and J is TRBJ2-5; perhaps TRBD2 as D (6 bases). The CDR3 is 14 amino acids. Trimming pared 5 bases from V and 4 bases from J, leaving 17 bases between. Germline lookup yields CDR1 SQVTM and CDR2 ANQGSEA. The CDR3 coding sequence is TGCAGCGTTTCCCCCGGGGGAGTAGGAGAGACCCAGTACTTC. The encoded protein is CSVSPGGVGETQYF.

This clonotype was seen at least ten times. The rearrangement joins TRBV5-1 to TRBJ2-3; 9 positions agree with TRBD1. Germline V gives CDR1 SGHRS, CDR2 YFSETQ. V gave up 4 bases and J gave up 3 bases; unmatched junction bases: 6. There are 15 residues in the CDR3. CDR3 DNA: TGCGCCAGCAGCGGAGGGACAGGGCGGACAGATACGCAGTATTTT. Its translation: CASSGGTGRTDTQYF. The full variable domain, completed using reference TRBV5-1 and TRBJ2-3, is KAGVTQTPRYLIKTRGQQVTLSCSPISGHRSVSWYQQTPGQGLQFLFEYFSETQRNKGNFPGRFSGRQFSNSRSEMNVSTLELGDSALYLCASSGGTGRTDTQYFGPGTRLTVL.

This clonotype has at least ten counts. The chain carries TRBV5-1 and TRBJ1-2; D is ambiguous. The V gene's germline CDR1 is SGHRS and CDR2 YFSETQ. V was clipped by 0 bases and J by 3 bases, with 9 bases between them. The CDR3 sequence is 14 residues long. The CDR3 loop reads CASSLESAYYGYTF. The CDR3 DNA reads as TGCGCCAGCAGCTTGGAATCAGCATACTATGGCTACACCTTC.

The table lists this clonotype with a few counts. The junction departs from the called germline gene at one end, perhaps through a read error. The CDR3 region is CASSTGGPGANVLTF. The CDR3, as DNA: TGTGCTAGCAGTACAGGGGGGCCTGGGGCCAACGTCCTGACTTTC. This chain connects TRBV7-7 to TRBJ2-6; 8 positions agree with TRBD1. Germline CDR1 reads SSHAT; CDR2 reads FNYEAQ (reference sequence). This CDR3 region has 15 residues.

This clonotype has a count of ten or more. The chain recombines TRBV6-1 with TRBJ1-3; the D is unclear. Germline CDR1 reads MNHNS; CDR2 reads SASEGT. V was shortened by 7 bases and J by 0 bases, with 10 bases between the two germline ends. This CDR3 spans 14 amino acids. The CDR3 here is CASITGYSGNTIYF. In DNA form, the CDR3 reads TGTGCCAGCATAACCGGATACTCTGGAAACACCATATATTTT.

This clonotype was observed a handful of times. The chain is built from TRBV10-2 and TRBJ2-3; D call uncertain. The CDR3 is 15 residues long. The V gene lost 4 bases and the J gene lost 1 base, with 12 bases spanning the gap. Per germline, CDR1 WSHSY and CDR2 SAAADI. This CDR3 is CASSARAPRTDTQYF. The CDR3 DNA follows: TGCGCCAGCAGTGCAAGGGCACCACGCACAGATACGCAGTATTTT.

The chain carries TRBV20-1 and TRBJ2-4, with D possibly being TRBD2 (6 bases). V lost 0 bases and J 12 bases, leaving 12 bases between the germline ends. The CDR3 consists of 12 residues. Germline-derived CDR1 and CDR2 are DFQATT and SNEGSKA (reference sequence). The CDR3 is CSARDLERAQYF. The CDR3 DNA reads TGCAGTGCTAGAGATTTGGAGCGGGCTCAGTACTTC.